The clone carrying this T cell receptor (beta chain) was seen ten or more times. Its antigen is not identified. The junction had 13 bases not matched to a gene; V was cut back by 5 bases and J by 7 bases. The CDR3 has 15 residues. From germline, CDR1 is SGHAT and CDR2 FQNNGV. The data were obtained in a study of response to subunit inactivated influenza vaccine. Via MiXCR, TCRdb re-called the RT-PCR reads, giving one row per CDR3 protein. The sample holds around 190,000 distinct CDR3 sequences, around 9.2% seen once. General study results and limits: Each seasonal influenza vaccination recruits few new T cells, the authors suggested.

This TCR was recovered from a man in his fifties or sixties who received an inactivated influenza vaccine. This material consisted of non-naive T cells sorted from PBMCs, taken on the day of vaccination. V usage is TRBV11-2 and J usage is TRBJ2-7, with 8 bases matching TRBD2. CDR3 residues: CASSPTSGAALEQYF. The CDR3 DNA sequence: TGTGCCAGCAGCCCCACTAGCGGAGCGGCTTTAGAGCAGTACTTC. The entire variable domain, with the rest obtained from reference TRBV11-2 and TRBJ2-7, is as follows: EAGVAQSPRYKIIEKRQSVAFWCNPISGHATLYWYQQILGQGPKLLIQFQNNGVVDDSQLPKDRFSAERLKGVDSTLKIQPAKLEDSAVYLCASSPTSGAALEQYFGPGTRLTVT.